Listed below are T cell receptor beta chains from one sample, sequenced in a study of OX40 agonist ivuxolimab in advanced cancers. Measured with immunoSEQ multiplex PCR; TCRdb has only the in-frame clones, and not every one. The sample yields around 15,000 clones, approximately 80% seen once. The material sequenced was CD4+ or CD8+ T cells sorted from blood, taken in a trial of the OX40 agonist ivuxolimab. The receptors were sampled from an adult with an advanced solid tumor such as melanoma, head and neck, liver or kidney cancer. Each CDR3 is given with its conserved first and last residue. A D gene is named only where the DNA matches it firmly. Clone size appears in some rows only: once, few, many, or a class for an expanded clone.

j_call: TRBJ2-5; clone_size: -; v_call: TRBV13; d_call: -; cdr3_aa: CASSLTDQETQYF; cdr3_nt: TGTGCCAGCAGCTTGACAGACCAAGAGACCCAGTACTTC
j_call: TRBJ2-7; clone_size: few; v_call: TRBV19; d_call: -; cdr3_aa: CASSIKDFSYEQYF; cdr3_nt: TGTGCCAGTAGTATTAAGGACTTCTCCTACGAGCAGTACTTC
j_call: TRBJ1-4; clone_size: -; v_call: TRBV10-3; d_call: -; cdr3_aa: CAISERETNEKLFF; cdr3_nt: TGTGCCATCAGTGAAAGGGAGACTAATGAAAAACTGTTTTTT
j_call: TRBJ2-7; clone_size: -; v_call: TRBV11-2; d_call: TRBD1; cdr3_aa: CASRGQGGSYEQYF; cdr3_nt: TGTGCCAGCAGAGGACAGGGTGGCTCCTACGAGCAGTACTTC
j_call: TRBJ2-7; clone_size: -; v_call: TRBV7-2; d_call: -; cdr3_aa: CASSPSGTVAYEQYF; cdr3_nt: TGTGCCAGCAGCCCCTCAGGGACCGTCGCCTACGAGCAGTACTTC
j_call: TRBJ1-5; clone_size: -; v_call: TRBV19; d_call: TRBD1; cdr3_aa: CASSIEGQAWEKPQHF; cdr3_nt: TGTGCCAGTAGTATAGAAGGACAGGCTTGGGAGAAGCCCCAGCATTTT
j_call: TRBJ2-1; clone_size: -; v_call: TRBV14; d_call: -; cdr3_aa: CASSQVLTAAGPSYNEQFF; cdr3_nt: TGTGCCAGCAGCCAAGTCCTCACGGCGGCAGGACCCTCCTACAATGAGCAGTTCTTC
j_call: TRBJ1-4; clone_size: -; v_call: TRBV7-6; d_call: -; cdr3_aa: CASSSEGATNEKLFF; cdr3_nt: TGTGCCAGCAGCTCCGAAGGTGCAACTAATGAAAAACTGTTTTTT
j_call: TRBJ2-4; clone_size: -; v_call: TRBV15; d_call: -; cdr3_aa: CATSQVNEPPNIQYF; cdr3_nt: TGTGCCACCAGCCAGGTCAATGAGCCACCCAACATTCAGTACTTC
j_call: TRBJ1-5; clone_size: once; v_call: TRBV7-9; d_call: -; cdr3_aa: CASSLWDSNQPQHF; cdr3_nt: TGTGCCAGCAGCTTATGGGATAGCAATCAGCCCCAGCATTTT
j_call: TRBJ2-1; clone_size: medium-sized; v_call: TRBV7-8; d_call: TRBD1; cdr3_aa: CASSLGTGSYNEQFF; cdr3_nt: TGTGCCAGCAGCTTGGGGACAGGCTCCTACAATGAGCAGTTCTTC
j_call: TRBJ1-2; clone_size: -; v_call: TRBV5-6; d_call: -; cdr3_aa: CASSPEGGDGYTF; cdr3_nt: TGTGCCAGCAGCCCGGAAGGGGGAGATGGCTACACCTTC
j_call: TRBJ1-2; clone_size: -; v_call: TRBV29-1; d_call: -; cdr3_aa: CSVAGGEGGYTF; cdr3_nt: TGCAGCGTCGCCGGCGGGGAGGGCGGCTACACCTTC
j_call: TRBJ1-1; clone_size: -; v_call: TRBV5-6; d_call: TRBD1; cdr3_aa: CASSLGQGVNTEAFF; cdr3_nt: TGTGCCAGCAGCTTGGGACAGGGGGTGAACACTGAAGCTTTCTTT
j_call: TRBJ1-2; clone_size: few; v_call: TRBV6-5; d_call: -; cdr3_aa: CASSYSGRRSGYTF; cdr3_nt: TGTGCCAGCAGTTACTCGGGGCGGCGGAGTGGCTACACCTTC
j_call: TRBJ1-2; clone_size: -; v_call: TRBV4-3; d_call: TRBD1; cdr3_aa: CASSLGQATNYGYTF; cdr3_nt: TGCGCCAGCAGCCTGGGACAGGCAACTAACTATGGCTACACCTTC
j_call: TRBJ2-5; clone_size: -; v_call: TRBV7-9; d_call: TRBD2; cdr3_aa: CASSFSGGAAEETQYF; cdr3_nt: TGTGCCAGCAGCTTTAGCGGGGGGGCGGCGGAAGAGACCCAGTACTTC
j_call: TRBJ2-7; clone_size: few; v_call: TRBV6-6; d_call: -; cdr3_aa: CASSPGPRAYEQYF; cdr3_nt: TGTGCCAGCAGTCCGGGACCCAGGGCCTACGAGCAGTACTTC
j_call: TRBJ2-1; clone_size: -; v_call: TRBV5-4; d_call: -; cdr3_aa: CASSFWSSSYNEQFF; cdr3_nt: TGTGCCAGCAGCTTCTGGAGCAGCTCCTACAATGAGCAGTTCTTC
j_call: TRBJ1-1; clone_size: medium-sized; v_call: TRBV2; d_call: -; cdr3_aa: CASSEAAKNTEAFF; cdr3_nt: TGTGCCAGCAGTGAGGCGGCAAAGAACACTGAAGCTTTCTTT
j_call: TRBJ1-3; clone_size: -; v_call: TRBV20-1; d_call: -; cdr3_aa: CSASPGNTIYF; cdr3_nt: TGCAGTGCTAGTCCAGGAAACACCATATATTTT
j_call: TRBJ1-4; clone_size: -; v_call: TRBV9; d_call: -; cdr3_aa: CASSERSGNEKLFF; cdr3_nt: TGTGCCAGCAGCGAGCGCAGTGGTAATGAAAAACTGTTTTTT
j_call: TRBJ1-1; clone_size: -; v_call: TRBV12-5; d_call: TRBD1; cdr3_aa: CASGLPGGQTEAFF; cdr3_nt: TGTGCTAGTGGTTTGCCAGGGGGTCAAACTGAAGCTTTCTTT
j_call: TRBJ1-1; clone_size: -; v_call: TRBV19; d_call: -; cdr3_aa: CASSMSLNTEAFF; cdr3_nt: TGTGCCAGTAGTATGTCCCTGAACACTGAAGCTTTCTTT
j_call: TRBJ2-7; clone_size: few; v_call: TRBV10-3; d_call: -; cdr3_aa: CAISEPDASSEQYF; cdr3_nt: TGTGCCATCAGTGAGCCGGACGCATCTTCTGAGCAGTACTTC
j_call: TRBJ1-3; clone_size: -; v_call: TRBV4-3; d_call: -; cdr3_aa: CASSHDPGGPGNTIYF; cdr3_nt: TGCGCCAGCAGCCACGATCCGGGGGGCCCTGGAAACACCATATATTTT
j_call: TRBJ2-6; clone_size: -; v_call: TRBV27; d_call: TRBD2; cdr3_aa: CASSSLTGGSGANVLTF; cdr3_nt: TGTGCCAGCAGTTCCTTAACGGGGGGCTCTGGGGCCAACGTCCTGACTTTC
j_call: TRBJ2-7; clone_size: few; v_call: TRBV6-1; d_call: -; cdr3_aa: CASRKGGNEQYF; cdr3_nt: TGTGCCAGCAGGAAGGGGGGCAACGAGCAGTACTTC
j_call: TRBJ2-2; clone_size: medium-sized; v_call: TRBV11-2; d_call: -; cdr3_aa: CASSLRQGNEDGELFF; cdr3_nt: TGTGCCAGCAGCCTCCGTCAGGGGAATGAGGACGGGGAGCTGTTTTTT
j_call: TRBJ2-3; clone_size: -; v_call: TRBV7-2; d_call: TRBD2; cdr3_aa: CASTAGGPKDTQYF; cdr3_nt: TGTGCCAGTACCGCGGGGGGGCCAAAAGATACGCAGTATTTT
j_call: TRBJ2-7; clone_size: few; v_call: TRBV4-3; d_call: TRBD1; cdr3_aa: CASSEAPTGSVYEQYF; cdr3_nt: TGCGCCAGCAGCGAAGCCCCGACAGGGTCAGTCTACGAGCAGTACTTC
j_call: TRBJ2-7; clone_size: -; v_call: TRBV2; d_call: -; cdr3_aa: CASKESPSSYEQYF; cdr3_nt: TGTGCCAGCAAGGAGTCCCCGAGCTCCTACGAGCAGTACTTC
j_call: TRBJ2-3; clone_size: few; v_call: TRBV27; d_call: TRBD2; cdr3_aa: CASTDRASGGTDTQYF; cdr3_nt: TGTGCCAGCACCGACCGGGCTAGCGGAGGCACAGATACGCAGTATTTT
j_call: TRBJ2-7; clone_size: -; v_call: TRBV9; d_call: TRBD1; cdr3_aa: CASSLSGTGSHEQYF; cdr3_nt: TGTGCCAGCAGCCTCTCCGGGACAGGGAGCCACGAGCAGTACTTC
j_call: TRBJ1-4; clone_size: -; v_call: TRBV7-2; d_call: -; cdr3_aa: CASSSPPGEKLFF; cdr3_nt: TGTGCCAGCAGCTCTCCCCCTGGCGAGAAACTGTTTTTT
j_call: TRBJ1-1; clone_size: -; v_call: TRBV20-1; d_call: -; cdr3_aa: CSAPRNTEAFF; cdr3_nt: TGCAGTGCACCCAGGAACACTGAAGCTTTCTTT
j_call: TRBJ1-5; clone_size: -; v_call: TRBV15; d_call: -; cdr3_aa: CATSREQRMQGGQPQHF; cdr3_nt: TGTGCCACCAGCAGAGAACAAAGAATGCAGGGCGGTCAGCCCCAGCATTTT
j_call: TRBJ1-1; clone_size: -; v_call: TRBV19; d_call: -; cdr3_aa: CASTALWRVNTEAFF; cdr3_nt: TGTGCCAGTACGGCTCTTTGGCGGGTGAACACTGAAGCTTTCTTT
j_call: TRBJ2-3; clone_size: once; v_call: TRBV4-1; d_call: -; cdr3_aa: CASRKIGGEDGTQYF; cdr3_nt: TGCGCCAGCAGGAAGATAGGGGGTGAGGACGGTACGCAGTATTTT
j_call: TRBJ2-7; clone_size: -; v_call: TRBV29-1; d_call: -; cdr3_aa: CSVEVRYEQYF; cdr3_nt: TGCAGCGTTGAAGTTCGGTACGAGCAGTACTTC
j_call: TRBJ2-2; clone_size: -; v_call: TRBV6-5; d_call: -; cdr3_aa: CASSYSYSVTGELFF; cdr3_nt: TGTGCCAGCAGTTACTCCTACAGCGTAACCGGGGAGCTGTTTTTT
j_call: TRBJ2-1; clone_size: medium-sized; v_call: TRBV4-1; d_call: TRBD2; cdr3_aa: CASSLRLGLVKNEQFF; cdr3_nt: TGCGCCAGCAGCCTACGACTTGGACTAGTCAAGAATGAGCAGTTCTTC
j_call: TRBJ1-5; clone_size: -; v_call: TRBV2; d_call: -; cdr3_aa: CASRGTGKQPQHF; cdr3_nt: TGTGCCAGCAGAGGAACAGGGAAGCAGCCCCAGCATTTT
j_call: TRBJ2-7; clone_size: -; v_call: TRBV29-1; d_call: -; cdr3_aa: CSVRGEGAKIHEQYF; cdr3_nt: TGCAGCGTCAGAGGCGAGGGTGCCAAGATCCACGAGCAGTACTTC
j_call: TRBJ2-2; clone_size: -; v_call: TRBV19; d_call: -; cdr3_aa: CASSRDGNTGELFF; cdr3_nt: TGTGCCAGTAGCCGGGACGGGAACACCGGGGAGCTGTTTTTT
j_call: TRBJ1-1; clone_size: -; v_call: TRBV7-6; d_call: -; cdr3_aa: CASDLGFGTKAFF; cdr3_nt: TGTGCCAGCGACCTGGGTTTCGGGACTAAAGCTTTCTTT
j_call: TRBJ2-7; clone_size: -; v_call: TRBV7-2; d_call: TRBD1; cdr3_aa: CASSITGTGGSYEQYF; cdr3_nt: TGTGCCAGCAGCATCACCGGGACAGGGGGCTCCTACGAGCAGTACTTC